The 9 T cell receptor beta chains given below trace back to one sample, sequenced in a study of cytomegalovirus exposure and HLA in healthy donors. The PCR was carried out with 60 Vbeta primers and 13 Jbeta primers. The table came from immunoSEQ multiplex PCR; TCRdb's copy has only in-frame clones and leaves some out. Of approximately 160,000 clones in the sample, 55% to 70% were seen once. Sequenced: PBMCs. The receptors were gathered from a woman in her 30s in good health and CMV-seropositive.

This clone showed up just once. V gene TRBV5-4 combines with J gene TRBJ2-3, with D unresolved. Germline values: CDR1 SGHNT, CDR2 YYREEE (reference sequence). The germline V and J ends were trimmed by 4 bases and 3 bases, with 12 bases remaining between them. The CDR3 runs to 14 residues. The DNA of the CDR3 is TGTGCCAGCAGCACCGCTAGGCGTACAGATACGCAGTATTTT. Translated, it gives CASSTARRTDTQYF.

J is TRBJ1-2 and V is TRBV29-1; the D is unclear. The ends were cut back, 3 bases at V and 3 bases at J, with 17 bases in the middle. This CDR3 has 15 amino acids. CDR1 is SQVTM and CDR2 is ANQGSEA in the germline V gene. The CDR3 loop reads CSVDDPRDTDYGYTF. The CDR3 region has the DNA TGCAGCGTTGATGACCCCCGTGACACGGACTATGGCTACACCTTC.

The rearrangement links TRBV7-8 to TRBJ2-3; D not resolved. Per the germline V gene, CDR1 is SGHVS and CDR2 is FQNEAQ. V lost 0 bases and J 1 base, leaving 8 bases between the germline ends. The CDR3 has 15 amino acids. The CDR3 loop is CASSLARVGTDTQYF. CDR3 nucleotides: TGTGCCAGCAGCTTAGCACGGGTCGGCACAGATACGCAGTATTTT. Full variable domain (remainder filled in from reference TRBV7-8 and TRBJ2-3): GAGVSQSPRYKVAKRGQDVALRCDPISGHVSLFWYQQALGQGPEFLTYFQNEAQLDKSGLPSDRFFAERPEGSVSTLKIQRTQQEDSAVYLCASSLARVGTDTQYFGPGTRLTVL.

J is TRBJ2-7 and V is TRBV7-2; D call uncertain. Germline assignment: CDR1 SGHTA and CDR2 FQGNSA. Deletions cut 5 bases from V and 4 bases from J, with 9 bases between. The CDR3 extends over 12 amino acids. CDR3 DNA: TGTGCCAGCAGCGTATTACTTTACGAGCAGTACTTC. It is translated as CASSVLLYEQYF.

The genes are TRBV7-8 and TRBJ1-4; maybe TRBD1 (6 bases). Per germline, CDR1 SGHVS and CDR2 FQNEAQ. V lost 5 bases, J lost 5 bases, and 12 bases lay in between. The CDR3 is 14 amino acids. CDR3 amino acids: CASSLDRRNEKLFF. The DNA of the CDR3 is TGTGCCAGCAGCCTAGACAGGCGGAATGAAAAACTGTTTTTT.

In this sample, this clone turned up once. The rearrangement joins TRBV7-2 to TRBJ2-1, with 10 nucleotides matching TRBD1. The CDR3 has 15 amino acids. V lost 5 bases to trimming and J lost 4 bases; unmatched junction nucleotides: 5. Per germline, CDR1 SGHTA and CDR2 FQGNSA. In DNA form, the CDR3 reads TGTGCCAGCAGCCTGGGACAGGGGAATTACAATGAGCAGTTCTTC. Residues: CASSLGQGNYNEQFF. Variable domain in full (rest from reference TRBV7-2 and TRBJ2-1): GAGVSQSPSNKVTEKGKDVELRCDPISGHTALYWYRQSLGQGLEFLIYFQGNSAPDKSGLPSDRFSAERTGGSVSTLTIQRTQQEDSAVYLCASSLGQGNYNEQFFGPGTRLTVL.

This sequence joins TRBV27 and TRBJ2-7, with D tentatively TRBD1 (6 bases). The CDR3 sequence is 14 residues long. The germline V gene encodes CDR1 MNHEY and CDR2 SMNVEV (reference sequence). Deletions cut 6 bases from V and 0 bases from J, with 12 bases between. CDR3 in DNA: TGTGCCAGCAGCCGCGGACAGCGCTCCTACGAGCAGTACTTC. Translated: CASSRGQRSYEQYF.

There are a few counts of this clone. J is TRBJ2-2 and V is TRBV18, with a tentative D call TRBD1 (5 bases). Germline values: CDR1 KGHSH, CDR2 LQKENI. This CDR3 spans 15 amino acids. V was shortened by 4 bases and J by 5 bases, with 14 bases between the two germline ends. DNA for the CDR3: TGTGCCAGCTCACTTTATGTTGACAGTACCGGGGAGCTGTTTTTT. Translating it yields CASSLYVDSTGELFF.

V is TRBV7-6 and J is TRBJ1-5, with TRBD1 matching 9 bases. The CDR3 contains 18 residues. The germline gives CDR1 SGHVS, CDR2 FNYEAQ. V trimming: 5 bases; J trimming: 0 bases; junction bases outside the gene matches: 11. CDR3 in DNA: TGTGCCAGCAGCGATCGGGACAGGGAAACTTATAGCAATCAGCCCCAGCATTTT. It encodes CASSDRDRETYSNQPQHF.